Detailed here is one T cell receptor beta chain. Germline-derived CDR1 and CDR2 are MNHEY and SVGAGI. There are 15 residues in the CDR3. The V gene lost 6 bases and the J gene lost 1 base, with 15 bases spanning the gap. As processed by the authors: Using reference gene primer amplification, nucleated cell counts were estimated. The data were produced by immunoSEQ multiplex PCR, yet TCRdb's version contains in-frame clones alone and is incomplete. That table gives V, J and clone size, and the DNA gave D and trimming. The sample has some 40,000 clones, around four fifths seen once. This entry belongs to a study of blood T cell repertoires in COVID-19. In the study overall: Samples representing acute and convalescent COVID-19 were sourced from the United States, Italy and Spain. In each case, the material was cDNA or gDNA derived from T cells, B-cell-depleted T cells, or PBMCs.

The specimen was peripheral blood. The V gene is TRBV6-5, the J gene TRBJ1-1; the D gene is possibly TRBD1 (6 bases). The TCR was taken from a man aged 50 to 59 with active or convalescent COVID-19. The CDR3 loop is CASRGPQTGNTEAFF. In nucleotides, the CDR3 is TGTGCCAGCAGAGGGCCGCAGACAGGGAACACTGAAGCTTTCTTT.